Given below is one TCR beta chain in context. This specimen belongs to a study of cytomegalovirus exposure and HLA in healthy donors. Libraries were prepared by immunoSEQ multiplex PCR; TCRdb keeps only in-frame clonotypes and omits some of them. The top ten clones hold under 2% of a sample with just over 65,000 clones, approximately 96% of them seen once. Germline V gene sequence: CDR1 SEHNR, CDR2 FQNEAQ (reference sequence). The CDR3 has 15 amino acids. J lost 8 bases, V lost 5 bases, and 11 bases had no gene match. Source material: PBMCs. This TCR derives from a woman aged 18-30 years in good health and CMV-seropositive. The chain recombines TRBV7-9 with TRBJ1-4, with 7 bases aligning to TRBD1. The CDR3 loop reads CASSPRTGGVEKLFF. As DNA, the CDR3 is TGTGCCAGCAGCCCACGGACAGGCGGGGTCGAAAAACTGTTTTTT. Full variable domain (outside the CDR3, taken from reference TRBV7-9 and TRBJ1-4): DTGVSQNPRHKITKRGQNVTFRCDPISEHNRLYWYRQTLGQGPEFLTYFQNEAQLEKSRLLSDRFSAERPKGSFSTLEIQRTEQGDSAMYLCASSPRTGGVEKLFFGSGTQLSVL.